This TCR beta chain was obtained from a study of a mutant IDH1 vaccine in newly diagnosed glioma. TCRdb's copy holds only in-frame clones and misses some; the assay was immunoSEQ multiplex PCR. The table has some 68,000 clones, 79% seen once. Time point described: baseline, week 1 (first vaccination visit). Treatment in this sample: pre-vaccination baseline after standard-of-care therapy. The CDR3 has 13 residues. CDR1 GTSNPN and CDR2 SVGIG come from the germline V gene (reference sequence). V lost 0 bases and J lost 7, with 10 bases in between. Source: PBMCs, taken from a glioma patient treated with radiotherapy, temozolomide or both. The sequence derives from a man aged 50-59 years with glioma. The J gene is TRBJ1-5, the V gene TRBV30; D uncertain. The CDR3 DNA sequence: TGTGCCTGGAGTGTACGGGCCGGCCAGCCCCAGCATTTT. Protein: CAWSVRAGQPQHF.